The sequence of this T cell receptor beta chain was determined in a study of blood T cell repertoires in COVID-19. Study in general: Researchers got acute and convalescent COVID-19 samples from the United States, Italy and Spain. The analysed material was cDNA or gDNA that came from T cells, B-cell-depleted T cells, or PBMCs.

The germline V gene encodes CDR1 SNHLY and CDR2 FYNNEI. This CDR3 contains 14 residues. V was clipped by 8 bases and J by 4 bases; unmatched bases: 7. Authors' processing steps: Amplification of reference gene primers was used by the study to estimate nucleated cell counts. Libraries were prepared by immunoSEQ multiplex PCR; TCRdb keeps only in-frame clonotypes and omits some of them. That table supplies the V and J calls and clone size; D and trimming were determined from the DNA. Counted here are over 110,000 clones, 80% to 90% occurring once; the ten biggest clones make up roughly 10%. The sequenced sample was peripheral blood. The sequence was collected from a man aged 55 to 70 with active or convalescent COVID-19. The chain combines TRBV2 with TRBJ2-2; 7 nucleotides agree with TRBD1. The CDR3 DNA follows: TGTGCCAGCCTTGGACAGGCGGTCACCGGGGAGCTGTTTTTT. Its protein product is CASLGQAVTGELFF.